The 11 T cell receptor beta chains listed next were all sequenced from one sample in a study of CD8 T cells in ankylosing spondylitis. Using its own MiXCR run on the 5' RACE reads, TCRdb lists one record per CDR3 protein. The sample yields a few hundred thousand distinct CDR3 sequences, 20% seen once. The sample consisted of blood, either unsorted or a sorted T cell fraction (not recorded which). The source is a female donor with ankylosing spondylitis or in good health (not recorded which).

The rearrangement joins TRBV18 to TRBJ2-7, with D perhaps being TRBD1 or TRBD2 (5 bases each). Trimming removed 4 bases from V and 4 bases from J, with 17 bases in between. The CDR3 has 15 residues. Germline loops: CDR1 KGHSH, CDR2 LQKENI. The CDR3 nucleotides are TGTGCCAGCTCACGTGCCGCCGGGACGGAGTACGAGCAGTACTTC. Its protein product is CASSRAAGTEYEQYF.

This clonotype has just a few counts. This rearrangement joins TRBV20-1 to TRBJ1-5; weak D call: TRBD1 (5 bases). V gave up 5 bases and J gave up 8 bases, with 13 bases separating them. Per germline, CDR1 DFQATT and CDR2 SNEGSKA (reference sequence). The CDR3 covers 12 residues. CDR3 DNA sequence: TGCAGTGCTGCCCAGGGCGGTAAGCCCCAGCATTTT. It codes for CSAAQGGKPQHF.

This clonotype was counted a few times. This chain connects TRBV5-4 to TRBJ2-2; D is perhaps TRBD2 (6 bases). V was shortened by 1 base and J by 3 bases, with 13 bases between the two germline ends. The CDR3 loop spans 16 amino acids. Germline CDR1 is SGHNT and CDR2 is YYREEE (reference sequence). CDR3 region: CASSLSESSDTGELFF. CDR3 bases: TGTGCCAGCAGCTTGTCTGAGTCTAGCGACACCGGGGAGCTGTTTTTT. Together with reference TRBV5-4 and TRBJ2-2, the CDR3 gives the full variable domain: ETGVTQSPTHLIKTRGQQVTLRCSSQSGHNTVSWYQQALGQGPQFIFQYYREEENGRGNFPPRFSGLQFPNYSSELNVNALELDDSALYLCASSLSESSDTGELFFGEGSRLTVL.

This clonotype was seen a few times. V is TRBV5-1 and J is TRBJ2-1; D gene uncertain. From germline, CDR1 is SGHRS and CDR2 YFSETQ. The CDR3 has 15 amino acids. Between the trimmed V and J ends, which lost 0 bases and 8 bases, there was a span of 15 bases. Written as DNA, the CDR3 is TGCGCCAGCAGCTTGGAAGCTAGTTCCTGGGATGAGCAGTTCTTC. It specifies CASSLEASSWDEQFF.

This clonotype was seen a few times. This chain uses TRBV20-1 with TRBJ1-2; D unresolved. Germline V gene sequence: CDR1 DFQATT, CDR2 SNEGSKA (reference sequence). The CDR3 is 13 residues long. Trimming removed 3 bases from V and 5 bases from J, with 13 bases in between. CDR3 region: CSASGQAGYGYTF. CDR3 sequence (DNA): TGCAGTGCTAGCGGGCAGGCTGGATATGGCTACACCTTC.

Worth noting for this clonotype: One end of the junction is discordant with germline, which a read error may explain. V is TRBV6-5 and J is TRBJ1-1; no clear D gene. The CDR3 is 15 residues long. Germline CDR1 MNHEY, CDR2 SVGAGI. The CDR3 sequence: CASSYPLGPNTEPFF. DNA for the CDR3: TGTGCCAGCAGTTACCCCCTTGGCCCGAACACTGAACCTTTCTTT.

The rearrangement links TRBV10-3 to TRBJ2-5; 9 bases are a match to TRBD1. This CDR3 spans 15 amino acids. Germline CDR1 reads ENHRY; CDR2 reads SYGVKD. V lost 3 bases and J lost 5; bases outside the gene matches: 7. This chain's CDR3 is CAISDWDRVKETQYF. The CDR3 nucleotides are TGTGCCATCAGTGATTGGGACAGGGTGAAGGAGACCCAGTACTTC.

The gene calls are TRBV3-1 and TRBJ2-7; TRBD1 agrees at 10 bases. CDR1 is LGHDT, CDR2 YNNKEL, per germline (reference sequence). V shed 1 base, J shed 5 bases, and the junction held 5 bases outside the gene matches. The CDR3 consists of 15 residues. The CDR3 is CASSQVGQGRDEQYF. CDR3 DNA: TGTGCCAGCAGCCAAGTGGGACAGGGGAGGGACGAGCAGTACTTC.

The chain links TRBV6-1 to TRBJ2-7, with 11 bases aligning to TRBD1. The V gene end was trimmed by 5 bases and the J gene end by 5 bases; junction bases not matched to a gene: 2. The CDR3 consists of 13 residues. CDR1 is MNHNS and CDR2 is SASEGT in the germline V gene. DNA for the CDR3: TGTGCCAGCAGTCGGACAGGGGGCAACGAGCAGTACTTC. Encoded protein: CASSRTGGNEQYF.

This clonotype came up many times. V and J are TRBV20-1 and TRBJ1-1, with no clear D. The CDR3 is 13 amino acids. Trimming cost V 4 bases and J 1 base, with 10 bases left between them. CDR1 is DFQATT, CDR2 SNEGSKA, per germline (reference sequence). CDR3 sequence: CSAKRDTNTEAFF. In nucleotides, the CDR3 is TGCAGTGCTAAGAGGGATACGAACACTGAAGCTTTCTTT.

This clonotype was seen a handful of times. The V call is TRBV12-3 or TRBV12-4, the J call TRBJ2-5; 8 bases map to TRBD2. The CDR3 spans 14 residues. V was clipped by 3 bases and J by 7 bases; unmatched bases: 7. The CDR3: CASSFSGSRGTQYF. CDR3 nucleotides: TGTGCCAGCAGTTTCAGCGGGAGTAGGGGGACCCAGTACTTC.